The entry below describes one T cell receptor (beta chain). The CDR3 is 15 amino acids. J gave up 5 bases and V 5 bases, and 6 bases lay outside the gene matches. Germline CDR1 reads SNHLY; CDR2 reads FYNNEI. This sample is drawn from a study of blood T cell repertoires in COVID-19. Study-wide background: Specimens from acute and convalescent COVID-19 originated in the United States, Italy and Spain. PBMCs, B-cell-depleted T cells, or T cells provided the cDNA or gDNA that made up the material.

This table comes from immunoSEQ multiplex PCR, and its TCRdb copy is limited to in-frame clones, with some not included. The sample lists approximately 36,000 clones, nearly 90% occurring once. J is TRBJ2-3 and V is TRBV2; 11 bases agree with TRBD2. The source material was peripheral blood. The source of this sequence is a man in his sixties with active or convalescent COVID-19. The DNA of the CDR3 is TGTGCCAGCAGTTTTAGCGGGAGGGCCAAAGATACGCAGTATTTT. It codes for CASSFSGRAKDTQYF.